A single sample gave rise to the 18 T cell receptor beta chains below, sequenced in a study of blood T cell repertoires in COVID-19. Only in-frame clones appear in the TCRdb table, and some are missing; sequencing was by immunoSEQ multiplex PCR. The sample lists roughly 62,000 clones; around 80% were seen once. Material: peripheral blood. Source of these receptors: a woman of 80 years or more with active or convalescent COVID-19.

This clone was picked up a small number of times. The V call is TRBV5-1, the J call TRBJ1-2, with 9 bases lining up with TRBD1. The germline CDR1 and CDR2 sequences are SGHRS and YFSETQ. The V gene end was trimmed by 2 bases and the J gene end by 6 bases; junction bases not matched to a gene: 8. CDR3 length: 15 amino acids. The CDR3 reads CASSFDGQGMNGYTF. DNA of the CDR3: TGCGCCAGCAGCTTTGACGGACAGGGGATGAATGGCTACACCTTC.

The rearrangement joins TRBV5-5 to TRBJ1-2; 10 bases line up with TRBD1. The CDR3 has 16 amino acids. Germline V gene sequence: CDR1 SGHKS, CDR2 YYEKEE (reference sequence). The J segment lost 7 bases and the V segment lost 0 bases, leaving 9 bases of the junction unmatched. The CDR3 region has the DNA TGTGCCAGCAGCTTGGAGTTGAGGACAGGGGGTGGTGGCTACACCTTC. Its protein product is CASSLELRTGGGGYTF.

Points on this clone: Given a much more abundant clone one base away, this may be a read error. The chain employs TRBV7-6 and TRBJ1-1, with unresolved D. The CDR3 consists of 13 residues. Trimming stripped 3 bases from V and 1 base from J, with 6 bases between. CDR1 is SGHVS and CDR2 is FNYEAQ in the germline V gene. The CDR3: CASSFDTNTEAFF. The CDR3 DNA follows: TGTGCCAGCAGCTTTGACACGAACACTGAAGCTTTCTTT.

This chain connects TRBV19 to TRBJ2-2; 12 bases are shared with TRBD1. The germline CDR1 and CDR2 sequences are LNHDA and SQIVND (reference sequence). Trimming removed 7 bases from V and 8 bases from J; junction bases left unmatched: 8. This CDR3 has 15 amino acids. The CDR3 here is CASKIGTGGWGELFF. CDR3 nucleotide sequence: TGTGCCAGTAAAATCGGGACAGGGGGCTGGGGGGAGCTGTTTTTT.

This clone came up a few times. Other DNA sequences from this sample encode an identical CDR3 as well. This chain joins TRBV12-3 or TRBV12-4 and TRBJ1-2; 11 bases agree with TRBD1. CDR3 length equals 13 residues. V shed 6 bases, J shed 8 bases, and the junction held 5 bases outside the gene matches. CDR3 residues: CASRRDRGKGYTF. CDR3 DNA: TGTGCCAGCAGGCGGGACAGGGGGAAGGGCTACACCTTC.

V and J are TRBV2 and TRBJ2-7, with 7 bases that match TRBD2. The CDR3 extends over 13 amino acids. Trimming cost V 6 bases and J 4 bases; bases outside gene matches: 6. CDR1 and CDR2 from the germline V gene are SNHLY and FYNNEI. The CDR3 loop reads CASSSGVRYEQYF. The CDR3 nucleotides read TGTGCCAGCAGCAGCGGGGTACGATACGAGCAGTACTTC.

The J gene is TRBJ1-5, the V gene TRBV5-1, with D perhaps TRBD1 (6 bases). CDR3 size: 14 residues. Germline values: CDR1 SGHRS, CDR2 YFSETQ. Between the trimmed V and J ends, which lost 2 bases and 7 bases, there was a span of 13 bases. DNA for the CDR3: TGCGCCAGCAGCTTTATCCCAGGGGACCAGCCCCAGCATTTT. This gives the protein CASSFIPGDQPQHF.

This clone was recorded once. The genes are TRBV6-1 and TRBJ1-3, with D maybe TRBD1 (5 bases). This CDR3 has 18 amino acids. The V and J ends lost 2 bases and 0 bases respectively, with 17 bases between them. Germline V gene data show CDR1 as MNHNS and CDR2 as SASEGT. The CDR3 region is CASSESLGAPTSGNTIYF. The CDR3 DNA sequence: TGTGCCAGCAGTGAATCGTTAGGGGCCCCCACCTCTGGAAACACCATATATTTT.

The chain links TRBV5-1 to TRBJ1-1, with 9 bases lining up with TRBD1. The junction had 5 bases not matched to a gene; V was cut back by 3 bases and J by 5 bases. This CDR3 region has 14 residues. Germline V CDR1 and CDR2: SGHRS, YFSETQ. The CDR3 nucleotides are TGCGCCAGCAGCTCTAGACAGGGGGGAACTGAAGCTTTCTTT. Encoded protein: CASSSRQGGTEAFF.

The chain is built from TRBV18 and TRBJ2-5, with D tentatively TRBD1 (5 bases). The CDR3 totals 14 residues. Between the trimmed V and J ends, which lost 4 bases and 5 bases, there was a span of 14 bases. Germline V gene lookup returns CDR1 KGHSH and CDR2 LQKENI. The CDR3 nucleotides read TGTGCCAGCTCACTTAGTGCAGGGCAGGAGACCCAGTACTTC. This codes for CASSLSAGQETQYF.

The chain carries TRBV9 and TRBJ1-6; a possible D gene is TRBD1 (6 bases). The germline V and J ends were trimmed by 2 bases and 9 bases, with 12 bases remaining between them. The germline gives CDR1 SGDLS, CDR2 YYNGEE. The CDR3 length is 14 residues. The CDR3 is CASSVRTVSSPLHF. CDR3 nucleotides: TGTGCCAGCAGCGTGAGGACAGTGAGTTCACCCCTCCACTTT.

This chain joins TRBV10-3 and TRBJ2-3; 8 bases map to TRBD1. From germline, CDR1 is ENHRY and CDR2 SYGVKD. V lost 6 bases, J lost 4 bases, and 6 bases stayed unmatched. The CDR3 covers 14 residues. CDR3 nucleotide sequence: TGTGCCATCAGCCTTGGACAGGGCCCAGATACGCAGTATTTT. This translates into CAISLGQGPDTQYF.

The V gene is TRBV6-5, the J gene TRBJ1-6; D perhaps matches TRBD1 (5 bases). V lost 4 bases and J 9 bases, leaving 13 bases between the germline ends. The CDR3 runs to 14 residues. Germline lookup yields CDR1 MNHEY and CDR2 SVGAGI. CDR3 sequence: CASSLSRVGSPLHF. CDR3 coding DNA: TGTGCCAGCAGTTTGAGCAGGGTGGGTTCACCCCTCCACTTT.

V is TRBV6-5 and J is TRBJ1-6; no definite D call. Germline V lookup: CDR1 MNHEY, CDR2 SVGAGI. This CDR3 has 14 residues. V was trimmed by 6 bases and J by 4 bases, leaving 10 bases between them. CDR3 DNA: TGTGCCAGCAGCGATGGCCCTTATAATTCACCCCTCCACTTT. It codes for CASSDGPYNSPLHF.

V and J are TRBV11-2 and TRBJ2-3; unclear D gene. Between the trimmed V and J ends, which lost 1 base and 0 bases, there was a span of 14 bases. This CDR3 is built from 17 residues. Per the germline V gene, CDR1 is SGHAT and CDR2 is FQNNGV. The CDR3 spells CASSLAPEKYSTDTQYF. For the CDR3, the DNA is TGTGCCAGCAGCTTAGCTCCAGAAAAATACAGCACAGATACGCAGTATTTT.

The chain employs TRBV25-1 and TRBJ1-2; D unresolved. V was shortened by 3 bases and J by 8 bases, with 16 bases between the two germline ends. The CDR3 has 14 residues. Germline V CDR1 and CDR2: MGHDK, SYGVNS. The CDR3 sequence is CASSDNVGRGGYTF. The CDR3 region has the DNA TGTGCCAGCAGTGATAATGTCGGCCGCGGGGGCTACACCTTC.

The chain uses TRBV7-9 and TRBJ2-4; possibly TRBD1 for D (6 bases). Per germline, CDR1 SEHNR and CDR2 FQNEAQ (reference sequence). The CDR3 is 15 residues long. Between the trimmed V and J ends, which lost 4 bases and 5 bases, there was a span of 15 bases. The CDR3 sequence: CASSSRGWGENIQYF. The CDR3 nucleotides are TGTGCCAGCAGCTCCAGGGGTTGGGGTGAAAACATTCAGTACTTC.

The chain links TRBV7-8 to TRBJ1-5, with D unclear. Between the trimmed V and J ends, which lost 6 bases and 3 bases, there was a span of 12 bases. Germline V CDR1 and CDR2: SGHVS, FQNEAQ. This CDR3 comprises 14 residues. In DNA, the CDR3 is TGTGCCAGCAGTCCTGCGCAGGTCAATCAGCCCCAGCATTTT. This sequence encodes CASSPAQVNQPQHF.